Listed below are T cell receptor beta chains from one sample, sequenced in a study of T cells in tumors after PD-1 blockade. This table comes from immunoSEQ multiplex PCR, and its TCRdb copy is limited to in-frame clones, with some not included. The sample has about 59,000 clones, just under 80% seen once; the top ten hold roughly 13%. The material was PBMCs, obtained before anti-PD-1 treatment. The receptors originated from a human donor with basal cell carcinoma. The CDR3 runs from the conserved cysteine through the conserved F or W. Clone size appears in some rows only: once, few, many, or a class for an expanded clone.

clone size	V gene	J gene	CDR3 protein
few	TRBV24-1	TRBJ2-3	CATSDPTSGERDTQYF
.	TRBV3-1/TRBV3-2	TRBJ2-5	CASSLASGGGETQYF
.	TRBV13	TRBJ1-3	CASSLGRGLRGNTIYF
.	TRBV4-2	TRBJ1-3	CASSQDLTVSSGNTIYF
.	TRBV18	TRBJ2-6	CASSPAGGSGANVLTF
.	TRBV5-1	TRBJ2-1	CASTKGGALVNEQFF
.	TRBV9	TRBJ2-1	CASSTSPAERFNEQFF
medium-sized	TRBV2	TRBJ2-7	CASSDTLASSSYEQYF
.	TRBV24-1	TRBJ1-2	CATSDGGQNYGYTF
.	TRBV7-3	TRBJ2-3	CASSLQGGSPDTQYF
.	TRBV27	TRBJ1-1	CASSLGRQGARTEAFF
.	TRBV18	TRBJ2-7	CASSPAADSYEQYF
.	TRBV6-1	TRBJ2-5	CASSEGRNQETQYF
.	TRBV2	TRBJ1-6	CASSRTGAQAPLHF
.	TRBV6-4	TRBJ1-1	CASSGGMNTEAFF
.	TRBV5-1	TRBJ2-2	CASSLISTGELFF
.	TRBV30	TRBJ1-2	CAWSTGGNHYGYTF
.	TRBV29-1	TRBJ1-3	CSVGLSSGNTIYF
.	TRBV5-1	TRBJ1-1	CASSHRSLADEAFF
few	TRBV4-1	TRBJ1-2	CASSQDSGYGYTF
few	TRBV2	TRBJ2-1	CASSESMEYNEQFF
.	TRBV7-9	TRBJ1-4	CASSLALGEGEKLFF
.	TRBV5-1	TRBJ2-6	CASSLTTGAGANVLTF
.	TRBV9	TRBJ2-1	CASSVGGATSYNEQFF
.	TRBV7-9	TRBJ2-7	CASSLINLQVSYEQYF
.	TRBV13	TRBJ1-2	CASSLITGGNYGYTF
once	TRBV19	TRBJ1-2	CASSIVHGENYGYTF
.	TRBV9	TRBJ2-7	CASSLGTATYEQYF
.	TRBV12-3/TRBV12-4	TRBJ2-7	CASSLEGTYEQYF
.	TRBV5-1	TRBJ1-4	CASSRTVVDEKLFF
.	TRBV18	TRBJ2-7	CASSPLAGGRDEQYF
once	TRBV6-5	TRBJ1-1	CATNPNSPLNTEAFF
few	TRBV29-1	TRBJ1-1	CSVVGTGGRTEAFF
.	TRBV19	TRBJ2-5	CASTGPRSETQYF
once	TRBV4-2	TRBJ1-2	CASSQDDGSNYGYTF
.	TRBV19	TRBJ1-2	CASSRGTEGYGYTF
.	TRBV3-1/TRBV3-2	TRBJ2-4	CASSQGSGGADIQYF
once	TRBV7-6	TRBJ1-2	CASSLSPSGTGEGYTF
.	TRBV5-1	TRBJ1-5	CASSLGQGTNQPQHF
.	TRBV30	TRBJ1-5	CAWGYRGSDQPQHF
once	TRBV5-1	TRBJ2-5	CASSLMLLEETQYF
once	TRBV3-1/TRBV3-2	TRBJ2-7	CASRKTSGFYEQYF
.	TRBV4-1	TRBJ1-2	CASSSTTGNYGYTF
many	TRBV27	TRBJ1-3	CASSFGSPETGNTIYF
.	TRBV29-1	TRBJ2-1	CSVLRDGSTYNEQFF
.	TRBV19	TRBJ1-5	CASSQLGRAEQPQHF
.	TRBV6-5	TRBJ1-1	CASSYSGHGANTEAFF